These 5 T cell receptor beta chains originate from one sample sequenced in a study of cytomegalovirus exposure and HLA in healthy donors. PCR amplification relied on 60 Vbeta primers (plus 13 Jbeta primers). Measured with immunoSEQ multiplex PCR; TCRdb has only the in-frame clones, and not every one. The repertoire has about 220,000 clones, roughly 80% of them found once; the top ten carry 5.4%. The sample was PBMCs. Receptor source: a woman aged 35 to 49 in good health and CMV-seropositive.

V and J are TRBV5-4 and TRBJ2-6; 9 bases are a match to TRBD1. V gave up 4 bases and J gave up 0 bases; unmatched junction bases: 5. The CDR3 has 17 residues. The germline V gene has CDR1 SGHNT and CDR2 YYREEE (reference sequence). CDR3 in DNA: TGTGCCAGCAGCCCGGGACAGGGTATCTCTGGGGCCAACGTCCTGACTTTC. It encodes CASSPGQGISGANVLTF. Full variable domain (rest looked up from reference TRBV5-4 and TRBJ2-6): ETGVTQSPTHLIKTRGQQVTLRCSSQSGHNTVSWYQQALGQGPQFIFQYYREEENGRGNFPPRFSGLQFPNYSSELNVNALELDDSALYLCASSPGQGISGANVLTFGAGSRLTVL.

The gene calls are TRBV7-2 and TRBJ2-1; TRBD2 matches 14 bases. The germline gives CDR1 SGHTA, CDR2 FQGNSA. There are 17 residues in the CDR3. V lost 3 bases to trimming and J lost 7 bases; unmatched junction nucleotides: 8. This CDR3 reads CASSLQGLAGGGNEQFF. The CDR3 coding sequence is TGTGCCAGCAGCTTGCAAGGACTAGCGGGGGGCGGTAATGAGCAGTTCTTC.

This clone was seen more than once but under ten times. J is TRBJ1-2 and V is TRBV4-2; TRBD1 is a possible D gene (6 bases). V was shortened by 4 bases and J by 4 bases, with 19 bases between the two germline ends. The CDR3 length is 16 residues. In germline, CDR1 is LGHNA, CDR2 YNFKEQ. The CDR3 is CASSPRGGNAVYGYTF. The DNA of the CDR3 is TGTGCCAGCAGCCCACGCGGGGGCAACGCCGTCTATGGCTACACCTTC.

This chain uses TRBV5-1 with TRBJ2-2; 8 bases agree with TRBD1. V shed 4 bases and J 6 bases; nucleotides not matched to a gene: 5. The CDR3 is made up of 14 amino acids. CDR1 is SGHRS, CDR2 YFSETQ, per germline. The CDR3 region is CASSPDRVSGELFF. The CDR3 coding sequence is TGCGCCAGCAGCCCGGACAGGGTGTCCGGGGAGCTGTTTTTT.

The chain links TRBV9 to TRBJ1-3; 8 nucleotides match TRBD1. This CDR3 spans 15 amino acids. Looked up from germline, CDR1 is SGDLS and CDR2 is YYNGEE. V lost 4 bases to trimming and J lost 2 bases; unmatched junction nucleotides: 5. This chain's CDR3 is CASSTRTGTGNTIYF. The CDR3 nucleotides read TGTGCCAGCAGCACTAGGACAGGGACTGGAAACACCATATATTTT.